Below are 5 T cell receptor beta chains sequenced from a single sample in a study of cytomegalovirus exposure and HLA in healthy donors. The study ran its PCR with 60 Vbeta and 13 Jbeta primers. TCRdb's table, derived via immunoSEQ multiplex PCR, lists solely in-frame clones and lacks some. There are roughly 280,000 clones in the sample; more than 55% occur only once, and under 3% lies in the top ten. Sequencing used PBMCs. Receptors originate from a female donor in good health and CMV-seronegative.

Written as DNA, the CDR3 is TGTGCCAGCAGTCTCGACACGTCCAATTCACCCCTCCACTTT. Its protein is CASSLDTSNSPLHF. The rearrangement joins TRBV6-4 to TRBJ1-6; D is uncertain. This CDR3 has 14 amino acids. Trimming cost V 5 bases and J 7 bases, with 12 bases left between them. CDR1 is MRHNA and CDR2 is SNTAGT in the germline V gene.

The V and J genes are TRBV18 and TRBJ2-2; 10 bases agree with TRBD2. This CDR3 contains 17 residues. CDR1 is KGHSH, CDR2 LQKENI, per germline. After removal of 4 bases from V and 2 bases from J, the junction contained 7 bases not matched to a gene. CDR3 sequence reads: CASSHSGRAPNTGELFF. The CDR3 DNA is TGTGCCAGCTCACACAGCGGGAGGGCCCCCAACACCGGGGAGCTGTTTTTT. The full variable domain, completed using reference TRBV18 and TRBJ2-2, is NAGVMQNPRHLVRRRGQEARLRCSPMKGHSHVYWYRQLPEEGLKFMVYLQKENIIDESGMPKERFSAEFPKEGPSILRIQQVVRGDSAAYFCASSHSGRAPNTGELFFGEGSRLTVL.

In this sample, this clone turned up a few times. This chain connects TRBV20-1 to TRBJ1-2, with D unclear. The length of the CDR3 is 11 residues. The V end lost 3 bases, the J end lost 3 bases, and 5 bases lay between the germline ends. The germline V gene encodes CDR1 DFQATT and CDR2 SNEGSKA (reference sequence). CDR3 DNA sequence: TGCAGTGCTAGGAGTTACTATGGCTACACCTTC. This encodes CSARSYYGYTF.

The V call is TRBV4-2, the J call TRBJ2-7; 7 bases are shared with TRBD2. This CDR3 is built from 15 residues. After removal of 0 bases from V and 4 bases from J, the junction contained 6 bases not matched to a gene. Germline lookup yields CDR1 LGHNA and CDR2 YNFKEQ. The CDR3 is CASSQESSGYYEQYF. CDR3 nucleotides: TGTGCCAGCAGCCAAGAGTCTAGCGGATATTACGAGCAGTACTTC.

Worth noting for this clone: One end of the junction is discordant with germline, which a read error may explain. The chain recombines TRBV4-1 with TRBJ2-1; 12 bases fit TRBD2. The germline V gene encodes CDR1 MGHRA and CDR2 YSYEKL. The length of the CDR3 is 15 residues. CDR3 protein: CASRQGLAGSNEQFF. CDR3 DNA: TGCGCCAGCAGGCAAGGACTAGCGGGGAGCAATGAGCAGTTCTTC.